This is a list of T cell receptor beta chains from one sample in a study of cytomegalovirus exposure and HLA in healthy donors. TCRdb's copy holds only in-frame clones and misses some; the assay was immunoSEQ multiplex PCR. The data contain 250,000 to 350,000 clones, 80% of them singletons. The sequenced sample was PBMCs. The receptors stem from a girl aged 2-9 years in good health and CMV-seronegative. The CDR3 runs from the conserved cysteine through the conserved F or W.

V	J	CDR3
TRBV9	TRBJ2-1	CASSPGTSGENEQFF
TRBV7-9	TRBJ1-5	CSSSLGAPIEPQHF
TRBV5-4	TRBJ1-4	CASSPRTGGVEKLFF
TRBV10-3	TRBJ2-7	CAISETLAVSYEQYF
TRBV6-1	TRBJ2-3	CASRGLANTDTQYF
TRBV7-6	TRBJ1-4	CASSPTLQGQEIGEKLFF
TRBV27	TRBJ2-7	CASSNSGGQGAYEQYF
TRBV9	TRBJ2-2	CASSVVALGGAGELFF
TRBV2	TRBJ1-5	CASSGGQGAWQPQHF
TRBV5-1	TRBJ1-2	CASSFQDGYTF
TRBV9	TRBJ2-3	CASSHRLAGSGTDTQYF
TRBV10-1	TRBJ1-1	CASSIVAGDTEAFF
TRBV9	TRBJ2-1	CASSVEVTGLPEQFF
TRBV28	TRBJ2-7	CASSWGTSTYEQYF
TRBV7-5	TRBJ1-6	CVRSSGQFPSGNSPLHF
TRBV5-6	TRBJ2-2	CASSSSGSLVGELFF
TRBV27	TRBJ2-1	CASSSDNEQFF
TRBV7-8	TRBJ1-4	CASSLFGIWNEKLFF
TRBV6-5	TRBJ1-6	CASSPRGSGNSPLHF
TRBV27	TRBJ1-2	CASRPQGYYGYTF
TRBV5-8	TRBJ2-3	CASSRSGRAPERTDTQYF
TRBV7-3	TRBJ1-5	CASSLIQGSNQPQHF
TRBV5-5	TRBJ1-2	CASSTLTSAREYGYTF
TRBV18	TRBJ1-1	CASSPPGWSEQNTEAFF
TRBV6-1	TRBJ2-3	CASSEGGYGSTDTQYF
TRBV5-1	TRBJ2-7	CASSLGDRIYEQYF
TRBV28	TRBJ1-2	CASSSDRGLSNGYTF
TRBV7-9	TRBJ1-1	CASILTSTEAFF
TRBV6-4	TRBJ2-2	CASSDSAGLDTGELFF
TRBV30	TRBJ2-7	CARDTEGSSYEQYF
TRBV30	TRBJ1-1	CAWGQGAMNTEAFF
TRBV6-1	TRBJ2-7	CASSETWPTYEQYF
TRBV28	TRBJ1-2	CASSSITGPNYGYTF
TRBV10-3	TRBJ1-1	CAISESGPPNTEAFF
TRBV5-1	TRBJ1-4	CASSTRTGGNEKLFF
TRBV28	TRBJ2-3	CASGGEGTDTQYF
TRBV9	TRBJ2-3	CASSVGLAGGLSTDTQYF
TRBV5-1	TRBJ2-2	CASSFLSGTGNTGELFF
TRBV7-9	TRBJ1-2	CASSLVGQGQYGYTF
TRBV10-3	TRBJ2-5	CATTSGSKETQYF
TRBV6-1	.	CASRVGTGYEQYF
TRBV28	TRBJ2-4	CASNRIRGVNIQYF